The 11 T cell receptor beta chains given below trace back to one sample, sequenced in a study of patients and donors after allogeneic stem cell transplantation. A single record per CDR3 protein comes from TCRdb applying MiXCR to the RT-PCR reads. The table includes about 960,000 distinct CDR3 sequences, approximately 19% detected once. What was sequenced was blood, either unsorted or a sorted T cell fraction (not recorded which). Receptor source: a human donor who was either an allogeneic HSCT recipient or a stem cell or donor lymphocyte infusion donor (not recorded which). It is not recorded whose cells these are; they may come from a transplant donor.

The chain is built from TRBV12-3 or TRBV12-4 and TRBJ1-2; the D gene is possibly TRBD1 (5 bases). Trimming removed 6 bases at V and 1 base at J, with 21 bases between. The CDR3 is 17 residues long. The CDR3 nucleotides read TGTGCCAGCAGCTGGAGACAGACTACCTCCTTTAACTATGGCTACACCTTC. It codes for CASSWRQTTSFNYGYTF.

The CDR3 protein is CASSSLAGARTDTQYF. DNA for the CDR3: TGTGCCAGCAGCTCCCTAGCGGGGGCCCGCACAGATACGCAGTATTTT. This rearrangement joins TRBV14 to TRBJ2-3, with 10 positions matching TRBD2. Looked up from germline, CDR1 is SGHDN and CDR2 is FVKESK. With 5 bases clipped from V and 1 base from J, the junction kept 6 bases outside the gene matches. This CDR3 spans 16 amino acids.

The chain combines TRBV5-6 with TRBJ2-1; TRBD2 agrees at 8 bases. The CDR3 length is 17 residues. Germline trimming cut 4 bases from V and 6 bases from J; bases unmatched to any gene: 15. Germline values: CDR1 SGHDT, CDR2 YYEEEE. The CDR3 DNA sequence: TGTGCCAGCAGCCGCCGGGTTACGGGAGGGCTAGGCAATGAGCAGTTCTTC. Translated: CASSRRVTGGLGNEQFF.

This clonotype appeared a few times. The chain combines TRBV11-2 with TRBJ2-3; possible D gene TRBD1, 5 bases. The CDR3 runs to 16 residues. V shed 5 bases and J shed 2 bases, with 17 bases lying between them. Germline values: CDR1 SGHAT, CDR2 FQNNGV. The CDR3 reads CASSPQGRANTDTQYF. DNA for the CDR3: TGTGCCAGCAGCCCCCAGGGCCGAGCAAACACAGATACGCAGTATTTT.

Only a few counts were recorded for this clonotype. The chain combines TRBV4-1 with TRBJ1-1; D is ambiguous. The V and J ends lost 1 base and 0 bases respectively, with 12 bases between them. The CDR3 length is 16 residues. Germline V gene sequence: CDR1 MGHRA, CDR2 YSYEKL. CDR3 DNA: TGCGCCAGCAGCCAAGTGATTTGGGGTGTGAACACTGAAGCTTTCTTT. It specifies CASSQVIWGVNTEAFF.

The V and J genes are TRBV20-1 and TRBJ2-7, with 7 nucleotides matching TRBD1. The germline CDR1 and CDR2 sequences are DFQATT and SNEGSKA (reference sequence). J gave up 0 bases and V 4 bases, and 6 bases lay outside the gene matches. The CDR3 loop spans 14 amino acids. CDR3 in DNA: TGCAGTGCTACACACAGGGGCAGCTCCTACGAGCAGTACTTC. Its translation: CSATHRGSSYEQYF.

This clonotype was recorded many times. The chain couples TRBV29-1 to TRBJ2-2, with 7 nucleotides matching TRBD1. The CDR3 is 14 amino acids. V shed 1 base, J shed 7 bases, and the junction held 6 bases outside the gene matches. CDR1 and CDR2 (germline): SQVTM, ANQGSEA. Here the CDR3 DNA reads TGCAGCGTTGAAGGTAGCAGACAGGGCGGGGAGCTGTTTTTT. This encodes CSVEGSRQGGELFF.

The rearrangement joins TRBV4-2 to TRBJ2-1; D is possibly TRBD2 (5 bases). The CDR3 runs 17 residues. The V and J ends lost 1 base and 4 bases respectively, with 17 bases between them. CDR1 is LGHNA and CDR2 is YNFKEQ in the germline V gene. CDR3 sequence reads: CASSQAGSQLRYNEQFF. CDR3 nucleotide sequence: TGTGCCAGCAGCCAAGCGGGAAGCCAGTTAAGATACAATGAGCAGTTCTTC.

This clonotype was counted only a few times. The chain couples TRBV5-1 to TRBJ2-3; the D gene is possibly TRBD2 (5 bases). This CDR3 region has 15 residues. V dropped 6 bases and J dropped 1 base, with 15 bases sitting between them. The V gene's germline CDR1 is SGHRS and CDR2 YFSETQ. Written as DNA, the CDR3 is TGCGCCAGCACCGCCGGCGGAGGAGGCACAGATACGCAGTATTTT. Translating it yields CASTAGGGGTDTQYF.

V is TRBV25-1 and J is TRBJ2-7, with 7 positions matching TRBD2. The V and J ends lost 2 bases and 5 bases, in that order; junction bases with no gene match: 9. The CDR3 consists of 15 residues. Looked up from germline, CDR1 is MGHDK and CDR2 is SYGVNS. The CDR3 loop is CASSETSGATNEQYF. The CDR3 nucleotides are TGTGCCAGCAGTGAAACGAGCGGGGCTACGAACGAGCAGTACTTC.

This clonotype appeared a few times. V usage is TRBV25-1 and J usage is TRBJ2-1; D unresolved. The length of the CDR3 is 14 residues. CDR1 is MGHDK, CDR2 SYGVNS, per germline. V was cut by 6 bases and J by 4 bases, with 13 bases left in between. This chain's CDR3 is CASSWAPYYNEQFF. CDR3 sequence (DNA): TGTGCCAGCAGCTGGGCACCCTATTACAATGAGCAGTTCTTC. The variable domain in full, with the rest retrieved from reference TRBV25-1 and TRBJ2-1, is EADIYQTPRYLVIGTGKKITLECSQTMGHDKMYWYQQDPGMELHLIHYSYGVNSTEKGDLSSESTVSRIRTEHFPLTLESARPSHTSQYLCASSWAPYYNEQFFGPGTRLTVL.